This T cell receptor (beta chain) was found in a study of post-analysis software for immune sequencing data. General observations from the study: A few TRBV segments occurring more often in patients than controls included TRBV5-6, TRBV5-1 and TRBV20-1. Multiple sclerosis patients showed significantly lower normalized Chao1 diversity than controls did. Those samples that were prepared in the same batch co-clustered strongly by F measure.

As to this clonotype: Its cognate antigen is unknown.

Germline CDR1 and CDR2: SGHVS and FQNEAQ. This CDR3 contains 14 residues. After removal of 3 bases from V and 3 bases from J, the junction contained 2 bases not matched to a gene. cDNA libraries of TCR beta carried unique molecular identifiers. With roughly 1 to 11 million T cells as the source, approximately 450,000 cDNA molecules resulted. TCRdb independently ran MiXCR on the PCR reads; one entry per CDR3 protein. The table has about 500,000 distinct CDR3 sequences, less than 45% seen once. Sequencing input: blood. This receptor was obtained from a girl aged 5-17 years with multiple sclerosis. The chain combines TRBV7-8 with TRBJ1-2, with 9 bases aligning to TRBD1. The DNA for the CDR3 is TGTGCCAGCAGCTTCGGGGACAGGGACTATGGCTACACCTTC. Translated, it gives CASSFGDRDYGYTF.